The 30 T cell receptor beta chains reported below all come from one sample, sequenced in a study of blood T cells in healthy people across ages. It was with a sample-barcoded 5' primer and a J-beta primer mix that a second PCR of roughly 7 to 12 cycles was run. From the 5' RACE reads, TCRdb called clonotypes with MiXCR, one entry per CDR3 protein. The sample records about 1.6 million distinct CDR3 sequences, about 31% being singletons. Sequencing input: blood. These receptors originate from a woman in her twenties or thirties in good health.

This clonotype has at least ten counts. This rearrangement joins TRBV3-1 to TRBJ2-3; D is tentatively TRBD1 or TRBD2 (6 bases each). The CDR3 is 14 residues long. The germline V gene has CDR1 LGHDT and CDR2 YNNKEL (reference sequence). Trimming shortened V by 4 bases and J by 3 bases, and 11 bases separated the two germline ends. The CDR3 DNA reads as TGTGCCAGCAGCCTACAGGGAGGTACAGATACGCAGTATTTT. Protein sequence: CASSLQGGTDTQYF.

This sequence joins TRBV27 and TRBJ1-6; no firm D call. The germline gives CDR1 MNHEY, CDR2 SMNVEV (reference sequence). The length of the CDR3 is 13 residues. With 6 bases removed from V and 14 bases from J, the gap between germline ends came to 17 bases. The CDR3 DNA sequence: TGTGCCAGCAGCCCGGGAGGGCGAAGTGCCCTCCACTTT. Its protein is CASSPGGRSALHF.

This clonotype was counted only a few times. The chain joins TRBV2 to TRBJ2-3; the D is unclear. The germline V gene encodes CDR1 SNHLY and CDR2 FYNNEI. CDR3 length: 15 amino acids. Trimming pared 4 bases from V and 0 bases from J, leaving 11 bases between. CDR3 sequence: CASSASRKSTDTQYF. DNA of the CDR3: TGTGCCAGCAGTGCCTCCCGGAAAAGCACAGATACGCAGTATTTT. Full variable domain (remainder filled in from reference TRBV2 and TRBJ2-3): EPEVTQTPSHQVTQMGQEVILRCVPISNHLYFYWYRQILGQKVEFLVSFYNNEISEKSEIFDDQFSVERPDGSNFTLKIRSTKLEDSAMYFCASSASRKSTDTQYFGPGTRLTVL.

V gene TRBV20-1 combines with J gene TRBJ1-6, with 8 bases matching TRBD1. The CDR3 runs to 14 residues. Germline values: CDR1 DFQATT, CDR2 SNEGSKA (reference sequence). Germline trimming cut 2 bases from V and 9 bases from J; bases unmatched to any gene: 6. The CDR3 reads CSARRGQGRSPLHF. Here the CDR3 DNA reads TGCAGTGCTAGACGCGGACAGGGCCGTTCACCCCTCCACTTT.

CDR3 coding DNA: TGCAGTGCTAGGACAGGACTAGCTAACTATGGCTACACCTTC. Its protein is CSARTGLANYGYTF. The chain combines TRBV20-1 with TRBJ1-2; D may be TRBD1 (6 bases). V was clipped by 3 bases and J by 0 bases, with 11 bases between them. CDR3 length: 14 residues. CDR1 is DFQATT and CDR2 is SNEGSKA in the germline V gene (reference sequence).

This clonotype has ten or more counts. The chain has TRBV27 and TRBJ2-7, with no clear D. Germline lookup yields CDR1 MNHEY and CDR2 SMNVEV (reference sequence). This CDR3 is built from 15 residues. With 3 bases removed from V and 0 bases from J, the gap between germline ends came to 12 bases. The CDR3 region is CASSLTFYSSYEQYF. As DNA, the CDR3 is TGTGCCAGCAGTTTGACTTTCTACAGCTCCTACGAGCAGTACTTC.

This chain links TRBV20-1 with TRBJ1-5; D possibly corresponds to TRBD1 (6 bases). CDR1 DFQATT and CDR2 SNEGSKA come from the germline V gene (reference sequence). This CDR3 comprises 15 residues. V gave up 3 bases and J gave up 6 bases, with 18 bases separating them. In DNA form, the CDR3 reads TGCAGTGCTAGTTCCTCGAGGGGGGTAACTCAGCCCCAGCATTTT. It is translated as CSASSSRGVTQPQHF.

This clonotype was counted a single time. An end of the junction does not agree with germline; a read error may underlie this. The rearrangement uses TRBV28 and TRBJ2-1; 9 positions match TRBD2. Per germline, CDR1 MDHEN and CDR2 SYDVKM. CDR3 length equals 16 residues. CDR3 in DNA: TGTACCAGCAGTTTATGGCCCGCGGGAGGGCCGAGTGAGCAGTTCTTC. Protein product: CTSSLWPAGGPSEQFF.

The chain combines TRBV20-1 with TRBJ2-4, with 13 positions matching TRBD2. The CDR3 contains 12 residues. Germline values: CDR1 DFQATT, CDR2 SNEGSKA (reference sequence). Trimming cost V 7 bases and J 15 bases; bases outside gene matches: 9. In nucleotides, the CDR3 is TGCAGTGTTCGACTAGCGGGAGGATTGGGGTACTTC. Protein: CSVRLAGGLGYF.

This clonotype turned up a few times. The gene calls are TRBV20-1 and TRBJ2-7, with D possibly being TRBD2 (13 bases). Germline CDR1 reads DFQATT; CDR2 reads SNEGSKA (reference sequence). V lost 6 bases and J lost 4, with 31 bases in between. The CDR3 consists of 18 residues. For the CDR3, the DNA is TGCAGTGCAACGGGACAGGGGGCGACTAGCGGGAGGTTGTACGAGCAGTACTTC. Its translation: CSATGQGATSGRLYEQYF.

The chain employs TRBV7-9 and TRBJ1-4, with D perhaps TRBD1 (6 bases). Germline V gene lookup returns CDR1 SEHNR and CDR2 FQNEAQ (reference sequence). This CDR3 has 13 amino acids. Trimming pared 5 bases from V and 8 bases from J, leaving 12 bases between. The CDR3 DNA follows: TGTGCCAGCAGCCGATACCAGGGGGAAAAACTGTTTTTT. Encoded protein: CASSRYQGEKLFF.

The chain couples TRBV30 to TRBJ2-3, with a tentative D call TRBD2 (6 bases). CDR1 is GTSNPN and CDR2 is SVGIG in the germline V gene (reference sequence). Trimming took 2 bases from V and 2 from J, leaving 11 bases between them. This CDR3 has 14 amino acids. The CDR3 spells CAWSWAGPTDTQYF. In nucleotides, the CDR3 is TGTGCCTGGAGTTGGGCGGGACCCACAGATACGCAGTATTTT.

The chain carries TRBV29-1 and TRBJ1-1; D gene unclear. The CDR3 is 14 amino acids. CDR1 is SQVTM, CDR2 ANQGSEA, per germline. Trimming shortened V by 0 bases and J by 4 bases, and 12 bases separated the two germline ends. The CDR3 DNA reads TGCAGCGTTGAAGAGAGGGTTGCAGCCACTGAAGCTTTCTTT. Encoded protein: CSVEERVAATEAFF.

The CDR3 here is CASELETGAPYEQYF. The CDR3 nucleotides are TGTGCCAGCGAACTGGAGACAGGGGCCCCCTACGAGCAGTACTTC. The chain has TRBV2 and TRBJ2-5; TRBD1 agrees at 8 bases. With the DNA end fitting TRBJ2-7 better, the J assignment may be wrong. The CDR3 has 15 amino acids. In germline, CDR1 is SNHLY, CDR2 FYNNEI.

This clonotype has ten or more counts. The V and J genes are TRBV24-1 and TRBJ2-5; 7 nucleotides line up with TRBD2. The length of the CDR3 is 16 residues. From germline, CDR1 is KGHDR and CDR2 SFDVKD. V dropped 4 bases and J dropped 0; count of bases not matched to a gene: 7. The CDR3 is CATSEGGEKHQETQYF. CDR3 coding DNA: TGTGCCACCAGTGAGGGGGGGGAGAAACACCAAGAGACCCAGTACTTC.

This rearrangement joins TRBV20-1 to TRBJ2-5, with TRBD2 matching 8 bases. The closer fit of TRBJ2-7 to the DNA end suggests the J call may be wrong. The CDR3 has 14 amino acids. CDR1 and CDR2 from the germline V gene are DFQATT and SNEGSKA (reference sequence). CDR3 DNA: TGCAGTGCCTCTTCGGGTAGCGGGATCTACGAGCAGTACTTC. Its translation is CSASSGSGIYEQYF.

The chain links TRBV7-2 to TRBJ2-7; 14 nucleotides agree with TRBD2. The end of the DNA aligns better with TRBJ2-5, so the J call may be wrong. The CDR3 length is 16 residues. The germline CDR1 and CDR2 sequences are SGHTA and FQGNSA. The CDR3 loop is CASSPKTSGGAKTQYF. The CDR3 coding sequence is TGTGCCAGCAGCCCTAAGACTAGCGGGGGGGCAAAGACCCAGTACTTC.

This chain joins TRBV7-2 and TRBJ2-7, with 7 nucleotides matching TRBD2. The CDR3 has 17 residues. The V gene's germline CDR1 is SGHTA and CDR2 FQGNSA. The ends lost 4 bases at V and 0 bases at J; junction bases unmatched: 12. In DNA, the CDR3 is TGTGCCAGCAGCTCAGCGCGGCGGCTAGCGGACTCCTACGAGCAGTACTTC. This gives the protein CASSSARRLADSYEQYF. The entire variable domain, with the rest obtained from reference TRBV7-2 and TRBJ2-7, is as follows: GAGVSQSPSNKVTEKGKDVELRCDPISGHTALYWYRQSLGQGLEFLIYFQGNSAPDKSGLPSDRFSAERTGGSVSTLTIQRTQQEDSAVYLCASSSARRLADSYEQYFGPGTRLTVT.

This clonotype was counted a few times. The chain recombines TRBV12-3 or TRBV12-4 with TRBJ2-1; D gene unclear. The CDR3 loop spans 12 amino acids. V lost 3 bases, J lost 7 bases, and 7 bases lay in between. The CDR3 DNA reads TGTGCCAGCAGTTTGAATAGGAATGAGCAGTTCTTC. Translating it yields CASSLNRNEQFF.

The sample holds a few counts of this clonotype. CDR3 sequence reads: CASSFTSASVSYEQYF. The DNA for the CDR3 is TGTGCCAGCAGCTTCACTAGCGCCTCCGTGTCCTACGAGCAGTACTTC. The J gene is TRBJ2-7, the V gene TRBV7-2; 7 nucleotides align to TRBD2. This CDR3 has 16 residues. Trimming cost V 3 bases and J 1 base; bases outside gene matches: 9. CDR1 is SGHTA and CDR2 is FQGNSA in the germline V gene.

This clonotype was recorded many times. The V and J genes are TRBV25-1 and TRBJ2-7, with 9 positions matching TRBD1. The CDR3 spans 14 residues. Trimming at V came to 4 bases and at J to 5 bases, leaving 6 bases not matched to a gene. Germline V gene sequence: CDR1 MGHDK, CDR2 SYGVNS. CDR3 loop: CASSAPGTGNEQYF. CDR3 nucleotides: TGTGCCAGCAGTGCCCCAGGGACAGGGAACGAGCAGTACTTC.

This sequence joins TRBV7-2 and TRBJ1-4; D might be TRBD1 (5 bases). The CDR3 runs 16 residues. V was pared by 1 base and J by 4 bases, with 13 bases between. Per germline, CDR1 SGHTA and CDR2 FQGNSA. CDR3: CASSLGGPGGNEKLFF. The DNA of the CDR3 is TGTGCCAGCAGCTTAGGAGGGCCGGGGGGTAATGAAAAACTGTTTTTT. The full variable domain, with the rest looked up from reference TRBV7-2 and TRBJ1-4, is GAGVSQSPSNKVTEKGKDVELRCDPISGHTALYWYRQSLGQGLEFLIYFQGNSAPDKSGLPSDRFSAERTGGSVSTLTIQRTQQEDSAVYLCASSLGGPGGNEKLFFGSGTQLSVL.

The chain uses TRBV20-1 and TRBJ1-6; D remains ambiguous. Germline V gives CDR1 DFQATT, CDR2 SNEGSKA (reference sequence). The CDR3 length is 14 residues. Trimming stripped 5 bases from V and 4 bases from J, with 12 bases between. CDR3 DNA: TGCAGTGCTTCAGTCGAGGTTTATAATTCACCCCTCCACTTT. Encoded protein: CSASVEVYNSPLHF.

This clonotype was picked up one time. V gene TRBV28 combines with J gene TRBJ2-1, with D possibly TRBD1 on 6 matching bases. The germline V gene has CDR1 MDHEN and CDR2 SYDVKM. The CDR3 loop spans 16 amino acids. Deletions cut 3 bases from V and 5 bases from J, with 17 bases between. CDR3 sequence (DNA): TGTGCCAGCAGTTTCCCTGGACGCCAGGGGAACAATGAGCAGTTCTTC. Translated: CASSFPGRQGNNEQFF.

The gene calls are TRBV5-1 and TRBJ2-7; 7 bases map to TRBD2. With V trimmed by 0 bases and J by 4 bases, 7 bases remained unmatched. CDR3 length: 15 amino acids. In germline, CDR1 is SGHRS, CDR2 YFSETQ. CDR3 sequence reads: CASSLEGAGKYEQYF. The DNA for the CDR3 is TGCGCCAGCAGCTTGGAAGGAGCGGGAAAGTACGAGCAGTACTTC.

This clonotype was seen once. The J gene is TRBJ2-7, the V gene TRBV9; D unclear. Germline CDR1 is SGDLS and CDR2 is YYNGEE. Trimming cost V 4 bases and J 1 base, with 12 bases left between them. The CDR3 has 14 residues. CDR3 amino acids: CASSPGWLSYEQYF. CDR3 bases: TGTGCCAGCAGCCCTGGCTGGCTATCCTACGAGCAGTACTTC.

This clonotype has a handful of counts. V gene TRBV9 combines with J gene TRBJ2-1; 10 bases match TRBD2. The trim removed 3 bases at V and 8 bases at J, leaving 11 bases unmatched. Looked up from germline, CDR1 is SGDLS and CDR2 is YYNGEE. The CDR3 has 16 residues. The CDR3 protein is CASSASGAGGRDEQFF. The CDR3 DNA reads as TGTGCCAGCAGCGCCTCCGGAGCGGGGGGGCGTGATGAGCAGTTCTTC.

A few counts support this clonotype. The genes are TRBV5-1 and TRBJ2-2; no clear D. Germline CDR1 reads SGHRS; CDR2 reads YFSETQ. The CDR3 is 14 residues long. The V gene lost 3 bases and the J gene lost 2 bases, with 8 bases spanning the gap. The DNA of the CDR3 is TGCGCCAGCAGCTCTGTCCTAAACACCGGGGAGCTGTTTTTT. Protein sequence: CASSSVLNTGELFF.

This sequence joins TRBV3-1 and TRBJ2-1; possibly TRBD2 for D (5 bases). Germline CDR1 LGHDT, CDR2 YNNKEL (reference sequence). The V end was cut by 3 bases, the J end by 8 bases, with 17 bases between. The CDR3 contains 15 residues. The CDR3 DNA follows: TGTGCCAGCAGCCAGTTATTGACCAGCGGAGATGAGCAGTTCTTC. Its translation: CASSQLLTSGDEQFF.

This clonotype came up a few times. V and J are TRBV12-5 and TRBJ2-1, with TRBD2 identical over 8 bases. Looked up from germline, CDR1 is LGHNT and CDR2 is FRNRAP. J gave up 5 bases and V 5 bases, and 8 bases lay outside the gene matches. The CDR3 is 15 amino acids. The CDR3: CASGPGLALNNEQFF. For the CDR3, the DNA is TGTGCTAGTGGTCCTGGACTAGCCCTTAACAATGAGCAGTTCTTC.